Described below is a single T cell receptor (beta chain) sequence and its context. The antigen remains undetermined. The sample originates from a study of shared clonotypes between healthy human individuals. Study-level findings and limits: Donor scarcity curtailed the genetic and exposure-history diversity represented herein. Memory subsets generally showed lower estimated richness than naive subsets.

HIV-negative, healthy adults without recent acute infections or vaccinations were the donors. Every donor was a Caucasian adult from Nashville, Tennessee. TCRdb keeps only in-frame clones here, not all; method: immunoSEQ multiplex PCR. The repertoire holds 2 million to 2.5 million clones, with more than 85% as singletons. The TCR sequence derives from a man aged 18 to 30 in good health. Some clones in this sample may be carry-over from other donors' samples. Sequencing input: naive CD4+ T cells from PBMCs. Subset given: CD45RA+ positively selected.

The chain's CDR3 is CASSLTRDQETQYF. Here the CDR3 DNA reads TGTGCCAGCAGCTTGACCAGGGATCAAGAGACCCAGTACTTC. The chain employs TRBV11-2 and TRBJ2-5; D possibly corresponds to TRBD1 (5 bases). Trimming cost V 3 bases and J 2 bases, with 10 bases left between them. Germline V gene data show CDR1 as SGHAT and CDR2 as FQNNGV. CDR3 size: 14 residues.